The TCR beta chain described here comes from a study of a mutant IDH1 vaccine in newly diagnosed glioma. TCRdb's table, derived via immunoSEQ multiplex PCR, lists solely in-frame clones and lacks some. The profile shows roughly 68,000 clones, roughly four fifths of them singletons. Details on this clone: Its antigen is unknown.

V dropped 4 bases and J dropped 3 bases, with 15 bases sitting between them. The CDR3 has 15 residues. CDR1 is LGHNA and CDR2 is YSLEER in the germline V gene. Time point defined: week 35, safety follow-up. Alongside topical imiquimod, each dose of vaccine comprised 300 ug of mutant IDH1 20-mer peptide. The sequence came from a man aged 50 or older with glioma. This sequence joins TRBV4-3 and TRBJ1-2; TRBD1 is a possible D gene (6 bases). The specimen was PBMCs, collected from a glioma patient whose treatment included an IDH1 peptide vaccine. This chain's CDR3 is CASSLGHRDDYGYTF. The CDR3 DNA reads TGCGCCAGCAGCCTGGGCCACAGGGATGACTATGGCTACACCTTC.